This entry concerns a single T cell receptor (beta chain). As yet, its antigen is unknown. CDR1 and CDR2 (germline): SGDLS, YYNGEE. V shed 0 bases, J shed 2 bases, and the junction held 5 bases outside the gene matches. The CDR3 has 16 amino acids. The data are from a study of OX40 agonist ivuxolimab in advanced cancers. About the research overall: Treatment received earlier with anti-PD-1, anti-PD-L1 or anti-CTLA-4 agents was allowed, and approximately 40% had some. Study results and caveats: At 0.1 to 3.0 mg/kg and by week 6, clonal expansion occurred in CD4+ and CD8+ blood T cells. Undetermined was the antigen specificity of the expanded peripheral T cells.

TCRdb's copy holds only in-frame clones and misses some; the assay was immunoSEQ multiplex PCR. This sample has some 83,000 clones, with more than 70% found just once. The J gene is TRBJ1-3, the V gene TRBV9, with 7 bases that match TRBD1. The clonotype originates from an adult with an advanced solid tumor such as melanoma, head and neck, liver or kidney cancer. Specimen: CD4+ or CD8+ T cells sorted from blood, collected in a trial of the OX40 agonist ivuxolimab. The DNA of the CDR3 is TGTGCCAGCAGCGTAGGGAAGGGGGCTACTGGAAACACCATATATTTT. It specifies CASSVGKGATGNTIYF.